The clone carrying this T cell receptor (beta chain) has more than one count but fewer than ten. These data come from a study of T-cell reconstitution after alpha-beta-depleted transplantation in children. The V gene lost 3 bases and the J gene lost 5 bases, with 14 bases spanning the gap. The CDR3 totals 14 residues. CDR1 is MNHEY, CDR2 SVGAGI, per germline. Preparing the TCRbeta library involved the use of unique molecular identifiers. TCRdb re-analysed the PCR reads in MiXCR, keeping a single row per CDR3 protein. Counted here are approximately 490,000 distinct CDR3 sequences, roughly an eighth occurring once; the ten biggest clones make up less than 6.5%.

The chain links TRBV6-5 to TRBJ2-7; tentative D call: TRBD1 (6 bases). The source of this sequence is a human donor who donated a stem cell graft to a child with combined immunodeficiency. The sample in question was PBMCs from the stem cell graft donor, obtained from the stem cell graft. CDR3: CASSYTAGGDEQYF. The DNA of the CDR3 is TGTGCCAGCAGTTATACCGCTGGGGGCGACGAGCAGTACTTC.